The T cell receptor beta chain under discussion was sequenced for a study of T cell repertoires in cytomegalovirus infection. From the reads, TCRdb called clonotypes with MiXCR, one entry per CDR3 protein. The sample has hundreds of thousands of distinct CDR3 sequences; roughly 9.3% are singletons. The CDR3 loop spans 13 amino acids. Looked up from germline, CDR1 is DFQATT and CDR2 is SNEGSKA (reference sequence). The V end lost 2 bases, the J end lost 3 bases, and 11 bases lay between the germline ends. The genes are TRBV20-1 and TRBJ2-7; D is possibly TRBD1 (5 bases). Sequencing was performed on PBMCs. The clonotype originates from a human donor in good health (CMV status not recorded). Some clones in this sample may be carry-over from other donors' samples. The CDR3: CSARPRQFYEQYF. CDR3 nucleotides: TGCAGTGCTAGACCCCGACAGTTCTACGAGCAGTACTTC.